Only a few counts were recorded for the clone carrying this TCR beta chain. The sample is drawn from a study of CD8+ T cells in alopecia areata. Across the study: The protocol delivered tofacitinib for 6 to 18 months, then withdrew it for 6 months.

Stated treatment: oral pan-JAK inhibitor, 5-10 mg twice daily. Alopecia areata patients provided lesional scalp punch biopsies and peripheral blood. The CDR3 runs 13 residues. From germline, CDR1 is MNHEY and CDR2 SVGAGI. V shed 2 bases and J shed 7 bases, with 11 bases lying between them. Extraction and reverse transcription of RNA yielded cDNA as the sequencing template. Profiled with immunoSEQ multiplex PCR; TCRdb holds only in-frame clones, not every one. Of 150,000 to 200,000 clones listed, about 55% are singletons. The clonotype comes from a human donor with alopecia areata. This sequence joins TRBV6-5 and TRBJ2-5; a weak D match, TRBD2 (6 bases). This specimen was CD8+ T cells sorted from blood, taken at week 24, from a patient treated with tofacitinib. The CDR3 nucleotides read TGTGCCAGCAGTTACGGTTCCGGGGGGACCCAGTACTTC. Translation: CASSYGSGGTQYF.